One and the same sample provided the 31 T cell receptor beta chains below, sequenced in a study of identical twins. One entry per CDR3 protein, called by TCRdb with MiXCR from the 5' RACE reads. The data hold 510,000 or so distinct CDR3 sequences, with nearly 15% observed a single time. The same sample was also studied in work on yellow fever vaccine responses in identical twins.

Sequenced sample: CD4+ T cells sorted from blood. These receptors all come from a young woman in good health.

This clonotype was observed once. The chain carries TRBV20-1 and TRBJ2-7; 8 bases map to TRBD2. CDR3 size: 15 residues. Germline V gene lookup returns CDR1 DFQATT and CDR2 SNEGSKA (reference sequence). Trimming removed 1 base from V and 3 bases from J; junction bases left unmatched: 8. The CDR3: CSARGATSGLYEQYF. The CDR3 region has the DNA TGCAGTGCTAGAGGGGCAACTAGCGGCCTCTACGAGCAGTACTTC.

A few counts support this clonotype. V gene TRBV12-3 or TRBV12-4 combines with J gene TRBJ2-1; no clear D gene. CDR3 length: 12 amino acids. Trimming cost V 5 bases and J 8 bases, with 10 bases left between them. The DNA of the CDR3 is TGTGCCAGCAGTCCCCACAGAGATGAGCAGTTCTTC. This sequence encodes CASSPHRDEQFF.

This clonotype was detected many times. The rearrangement links TRBV12-3 or TRBV12-4 to TRBJ1-2; weak D call: TRBD1 (5 bases). Between the trimmed V and J ends, which lost 2 bases and 6 bases, there was a span of 13 bases. The CDR3 consists of 14 residues. CDR3 DNA sequence: TGTGCCAGCAGTTTACAGCGAGGGGAGAATGGCTACACCTTC. Its protein product is CASSLQRGENGYTF.

V usage is TRBV11-2 and J usage is TRBJ2-7; no definite D call. The CDR3 is made up of 15 amino acids. The V end was cut by 5 bases, the J end by 3 bases, with 17 bases between. The germline gives CDR1 SGHAT, CDR2 FQNNGV. The CDR3 DNA reads as TGTGCCAGCAGCCCTACTGCTGGCCCCTACTACGAGCAGTACTTC. Translated, it gives CASSPTAGPYYEQYF. Based on the CDR3 plus reference TRBV11-2 and TRBJ2-7, the full variable domain is EAGVAQSPRYKIIEKRQSVAFWCNPISGHATLYWYQQILGQGPKLLIQFQNNGVVDDSQLPKDRFSAERLKGVDSTLKIQPAKLEDSAVYLCASSPTAGPYYEQYFGPGTRLTVT.

This clonotype was seen more than once but under ten times. The chain recombines TRBV5-1 with TRBJ2-3, with 11 bases lining up with TRBD2. The V gene end was trimmed by 5 bases and the J gene end by 4 bases; junction bases not matched to a gene: 9. The CDR3 is 16 residues long. Germline-derived CDR1 and CDR2 are SGHRS and YFSETQ. The DNA for the CDR3 is TGCGCCAGCAGTTACATAGCGGGGGGGTCCCCAGATACGCAGTATTTT. It specifies CASSYIAGGSPDTQYF.

This clonotype was seen only a few times. This sequence joins TRBV20-1 and TRBJ2-5; TRBD2 matches at 8 bases. V was pared by 6 bases and J by 2 bases, with 17 bases of the junction left unmatched. This CDR3 region has 17 residues. Germline V lookup: CDR1 DFQATT, CDR2 SNEGSKA (reference sequence). The CDR3 spells CSAVSPGGPIGQETQYF. The CDR3 DNA sequence: TGCAGTGCAGTTTCTCCGGGGGGGCCTATAGGTCAAGAGACCCAGTACTTC.

The chain employs TRBV12-3 or TRBV12-4 and TRBJ2-1; weak D call: TRBD2 (7 bases). The CDR3 is made up of 13 amino acids. V lost 7 bases and J lost 9, with 16 bases in between. The CDR3 loop reads CASTNRGTIEQFF. The CDR3, as DNA: TGTGCCAGCACCAATAGGGGGACTATTGAGCAGTTCTTC.

This chain uses TRBV4-1 with TRBJ2-2; unclear D gene. CDR1 is MGHRA and CDR2 is YSYEKL in the germline V gene. V lost 0 bases and J lost 2, with 10 bases in between. CDR3 length equals 16 residues. The chain's CDR3 is CASSQEWSANTGELFF. In nucleotides, the CDR3 is TGCGCCAGCAGCCAAGAGTGGTCGGCTAACACCGGGGAGCTGTTTTTT.

The V and J genes are TRBV28 and TRBJ2-1, with TRBD2 identical over 8 bases. Germline V gene lookup returns CDR1 MDHEN and CDR2 SYDVKM. The CDR3 spans 14 residues. V shed 10 bases and J 7 bases; nucleotides not matched to a gene: 12. In DNA, the CDR3 is TGTGCCACCGAGACTAGCGACCATGGTAATGAGCAGTTCTTC. This codes for CATETSDHGNEQFF.

The genes are TRBV13 and TRBJ2-3; 13 positions match TRBD2. The V gene's germline CDR1 is PRHDT and CDR2 FYEKMQ (reference sequence). The CDR3 is 19 residues long. The V and J ends lost 4 bases and 5 bases, in that order; junction bases with no gene match: 15. This CDR3 reads CASSSSLAGGPKHVDTQYF. Here the CDR3 DNA reads TGTGCCAGCAGCTCCTCACTAGCGGGGGGGCCGAAGCATGTAGATACGCAGTATTTT.

CDR3 sequence (DNA): TGTGCCAGCAGTTCCTTCTTCACAGGGAGGGGTGGCGAGCAGTACGTC. This encodes CASSSFFTGRGGEQYV. The J gene is TRBJ2-7, the V gene TRBV6-5; D may be TRBD2 (7 bases). Trimming pared 4 bases from V and 6 bases from J, leaving 22 bases between. Per the germline V gene, CDR1 is MNHEY and CDR2 is SVGAGI. The CDR3 extends over 16 amino acids.

This clonotype was detected only a few times. The V and J genes are TRBV20-1 and TRBJ2-1; 9 nucleotides align to TRBD1. Trimming cost V 0 bases and J 9 bases; bases outside gene matches: 6. The CDR3 totals 14 residues. Germline lookup yields CDR1 DFQATT and CDR2 SNEGSKA (reference sequence). CDR3 amino acids: CSARDTGGLSEQFF. The CDR3 DNA reads TGCAGTGCTAGAGATACAGGGGGCTTGAGTGAGCAGTTCTTC.

The chain combines TRBV5-1 with TRBJ2-7; no firm D call. The CDR3 extends over 13 amino acids. CDR1 and CDR2 (germline): SGHRS, YFSETQ. Trimming stripped 2 bases from V and 3 bases from J, with 9 bases between. The CDR3 DNA is TGCGCCAGCAGCTTAGGCAGCGACTACGAGCAGTACGTC. Protein: CASSLGSDYEQYV.

This clonotype was counted between two and nine times. The V and J genes are TRBV5-5 and TRBJ1-1; D is ambiguous. Germline V gene data show CDR1 as SGHKS and CDR2 as YYEKEE (reference sequence). V dropped 4 bases and J dropped 3 bases, with 13 bases sitting between them. This CDR3 has 14 residues. In DNA, the CDR3 is TGTGCCAGCAGCGTCTGGACCGCGGACACTGAAGCTTTCTTT. Its protein is CASSVWTADTEAFF.

This clonotype has only a few counts. The rearrangement uses TRBV29-1 and TRBJ1-1; perhaps TRBD1 as D (6 bases). Per germline, CDR1 SQVTM and CDR2 ANQGSEA. CDR3 length equals 13 residues. V gave up 7 bases and J gave up 3 bases, with 15 bases separating them. CDR3 DNA sequence: TGCAGCGCCGGCCGGGGGCGAGACACTGAAGCTTTCTTT. Translating gives CSAGRGRDTEAFF.

Written as DNA, the CDR3 is TGCAGTGCTAGTTGGGGACTAGCGGTGAGCACAGATACGCAGTATTTT. Translating gives CSASWGLAVSTDTQYF. The chain is built from TRBV20-1 and TRBJ2-3; 11 bases are shared with TRBD2. From germline, CDR1 is DFQATT and CDR2 SNEGSKA (reference sequence). The ends lost 3 bases at V and 0 bases at J; junction bases unmatched: 5. The CDR3 sequence is 16 residues long.

The V and J genes are TRBV19 and TRBJ2-3; D not certain. This CDR3 spans 13 amino acids. Per germline, CDR1 LNHDA and CDR2 SQIVND (reference sequence). V dropped 9 bases and J dropped 2 bases, with 12 bases sitting between them. DNA for the CDR3: TGTGCCAGCCAGTTTGACTCCACAGATACGCAGTATTTT. This codes for CASQFDSTDTQYF.

This clonotype was recorded at least ten times. The genes are TRBV12-3 or TRBV12-4 and TRBJ2-7; D may match TRBD1 or TRBD2 (6 bases each). This CDR3 is 14 amino acids long. V lost 6 bases, J lost 6 bases, and 18 bases lay in between. The CDR3 region is CASSPPGDLGEQYF. The CDR3 bases are TGTGCCAGCAGCCCTCCAGGGGACTTGGGCGAGCAGTACTTC.

This clonotype was seen at least ten times. The rearrangement links TRBV15 to TRBJ2-3; 8 nucleotides agree with TRBD2. Looked up from germline, CDR1 is LNHNV and CDR2 is YYDKDF (reference sequence). The trim removed 3 bases at V and 6 bases at J, leaving 8 bases unmatched. CDR3 length equals 15 residues. CDR3 residues: CATSSGRAVADTQYF. DNA for the CDR3: TGTGCCACCAGCAGCGGGAGGGCAGTGGCGGATACGCAGTATTTT.

CDR3 in DNA: TGTGCCACCAGCCCGGACAGGGACTACGAGCAGTACTTC. Its translation: CATSPDRDYEQYF. The chain couples TRBV15 to TRBJ2-7; 8 nucleotides agree with TRBD1. J gave up 3 bases and V 5 bases, and 3 bases lay outside the gene matches. Germline-derived CDR1 and CDR2 are LNHNV and YYDKDF (reference sequence). This CDR3 contains 13 residues.

This clonotype was found a few times. This chain connects TRBV12-5 to TRBJ2-1; 9 bases map to TRBD2. V was pared by 2 bases and J by 4 bases, with 9 bases of the junction left unmatched. From germline, CDR1 is LGHNT and CDR2 FRNRAP. CDR3 length: 17 amino acids. The CDR3 is CASGLSLVSGGYNEQFF. CDR3 in DNA: TGTGCTAGTGGTTTGTCACTGGTTAGCGGGGGATACAATGAGCAGTTCTTC.

CDR3 residues: CASSLVGAVETQYF. The CDR3 region has the DNA TGTGCCAGCAGTTTAGTGGGCGCGGTAGAGACCCAGTACTTC. The chain joins TRBV28 to TRBJ2-5, with unresolved D. Germline V gene sequence: CDR1 MDHEN, CDR2 SYDVKM. V was cut by 2 bases and J by 4 bases, with 11 bases left in between. CDR3 length: 14 amino acids.

The chain couples TRBV28 to TRBJ2-3; D gene ambiguous. This CDR3 region has 14 residues. In germline, CDR1 is MDHEN, CDR2 SYDVKM. Trimming removed 6 bases from V and 6 bases from J, with 16 bases in between. The CDR3 loop reads CASRSLLFGDTQYF. The CDR3 nucleotides are TGTGCCAGCAGGTCGCTCCTCTTCGGGGATACGCAGTATTTT.

This clonotype came up a few times. This chain connects TRBV20-1 to TRBJ2-7; the D gene could be TRBD1 or TRBD2 (6 bases each). V was trimmed by 6 bases and J by 4 bases, leaving 19 bases between them. The CDR3 totals 14 residues. Per the germline V gene, CDR1 is DFQATT and CDR2 is SNEGSKA (reference sequence). In DNA, the CDR3 is TGCAGTGCCGAGATGGGGGGCCGGTCGTACGAGCAGTACTTC. Amino acids: CSAEMGGRSYEQYF.

This clonotype was detected only a few times. The CDR3 coding sequence is TGTGCCAGCAGCTACAAACCCGGGGTGGAGCAGTTCTTC. Translating it yields CASSYKPGVEQFF. The chain employs TRBV7-3 and TRBJ2-1; TRBD2 is a possible D gene (5 bases). Germline CDR1 SGHTA, CDR2 FQGTGA. V shed 4 bases and J shed 10 bases, with 14 bases lying between them. The CDR3 has 13 amino acids.

The chain carries TRBV5-1 and TRBJ2-2, with 12 bases aligning to TRBD1. CDR3 size: 20 residues. With 10 bases clipped from V and 0 bases from J, the junction kept 19 bases outside the gene matches. Looked up from germline, CDR1 is SGHRS and CDR2 is YFSETQ. The CDR3 DNA reads as TGCGCCCAAGACCCAGGGACAGGGGGCGATGCACCATCGAACACCGGGGAGCTGTTTTTT. It translates to CAQDPGTGGDAPSNTGELFF.

This clonotype was counted only a few times. This chain links TRBV5-1 with TRBJ2-3, with D tentatively TRBD1 (6 bases). The CDR3 contains 16 residues. Trimming left V 4 bases short and J 2 bases short, with 17 bases between. Per germline, CDR1 SGHRS and CDR2 YFSETQ. CDR3 region: CASSLQPGQDTDTQYF. The CDR3 nucleotides are TGCGCCAGCAGCCTTCAGCCGGGACAAGACACAGATACGCAGTATTTT.

The genes are TRBV18 and TRBJ2-3; unclear D gene. CDR1 and CDR2 from the germline V gene are KGHSH and LQKENI. The CDR3 runs to 13 residues. V lost 0 bases and J 5 bases, leaving 6 bases between the germline ends. The CDR3 sequence is CASSPPIGDTQYF. The CDR3 DNA sequence: TGTGCCAGCTCACCACCAATTGGAGATACGCAGTATTTT.

Concerning this clonotype: Germline is not matched at one junction end, which may reflect a read error. This chain uses TRBV5-1 with TRBJ2-5, with TRBD2 matching 10 bases. CDR3 length equals 16 residues. Germline CDR1 reads SGHRS; CDR2 reads YFSETQ. CDR3 DNA sequence: TGCGCCAGCAGCCCGGGGGGGACTAGCGCGCAAGGGACCCAGTACTTC. Protein product: CASSPGGTSAQGTQYF.

This clonotype was observed a few times. The chain has TRBV12-3 or TRBV12-4 and TRBJ2-3; D is undetermined. This CDR3 is built from 14 residues. Trimming stripped 1 base from V and 7 bases from J, with 12 bases between. The CDR3 spells CASSLGLATNTQYF. In nucleotides, the CDR3 is TGTGCCAGCAGTTTAGGTTTGGCTACCAATACGCAGTATTTT.

This clonotype showed up many times. The CDR3: CASSYELHRYTDTQYF. CDR3 DNA: TGTGCCAGCAGCTACGAGCTTCATCGGTACACAGATACGCAGTATTTT. The chain has TRBV5-6 and TRBJ2-3; D not resolved. Trimming took 3 bases from V and 2 from J, leaving 16 bases between them. Germline V gene data show CDR1 as SGHDT and CDR2 as YYEEEE. The CDR3 spans 16 residues.